The 21 T cell receptor beta chains given below trace back to one sample, sequenced in a study of cytomegalovirus exposure and HLA in healthy donors. Primers included in the PCR were 60 Vbeta and 13 Jbeta primers. Libraries were prepared by immunoSEQ multiplex PCR; TCRdb keeps only in-frame clonotypes and omits some of them. The data show 150,000 or so clones, about 68% seen once. Sequences were obtained from PBMCs. These receptors were taken from a female donor in good health and CMV-seronegative.

This chain links TRBV11-3 with TRBJ1-2; D perhaps matches TRBD1 (6 bases). The CDR3 has 13 residues. Germline values: CDR1 SGHNT, CDR2 YENEEA. The V end lost 5 bases, the J end lost 7 bases, and 14 bases lay between the germline ends. DNA of the CDR3: TGTGCCAGCAGCAAACGACAGGACAGTGGCTACACCTTC. Translating gives CASSKRQDSGYTF.

The rearrangement uses TRBV5-1 and TRBJ2-5, with 9 bases aligning to TRBD2. This CDR3 region has 14 residues. Germline V gene sequence: CDR1 SGHRS, CDR2 YFSETQ. J gave up 4 bases and V 5 bases, and 6 bases lay outside the gene matches. In DNA, the CDR3 is TGCGCCAGCAGTGTTAGCGGGGGTTCAGAGACCCAGTACTTC. This encodes CASSVSGGSETQYF.

V usage is TRBV7-2 and J usage is TRBJ2-1; 10 bases line up with TRBD1. With 3 bases clipped from V and 2 bases from J, the junction kept 1 base outside the gene matches. Germline CDR1 is SGHTA and CDR2 is FQGNSA. The CDR3 length is 15 residues. The chain's CDR3 is CASSLGQGPYNEQFF. CDR3 coding DNA: TGTGCCAGCAGCTTGGGACAGGGGCCCTACAATGAGCAGTTCTTC.

This clone was observed a few times. The chain joins TRBV18 to TRBJ1-1; 8 bases are a match to TRBD1. Germline CDR1 reads KGHSH; CDR2 reads LQKENI. This CDR3 is built from 16 residues. V shed 5 bases and J 1 base; nucleotides not matched to a gene: 9. This chain's CDR3 is CASSSRTGRGNTEAFF. In DNA, the CDR3 is TGTGCCAGCTCATCTCGGACAGGGAGAGGGAACACTGAAGCTTTCTTT.

The sample holds a few counts of this clone. This chain joins TRBV9 and TRBJ2-2; no clear D gene. Germline V gene sequence: CDR1 SGDLS, CDR2 YYNGEE. CDR3 length: 13 residues. Trimming removed 4 bases from V and 7 bases from J, with 11 bases in between. DNA of the CDR3: TGTGCCAGCAGCCCGCGGCCGTTCGGGGAGCTGTTTTTT. It yields the protein CASSPRPFGELFF.

This chain uses TRBV7-2 with TRBJ2-3; the match to TRBD2 covers 15 bases. Germline V gene sequence: CDR1 SGHTA, CDR2 FQGNSA. The CDR3 is 18 residues long. V shed 2 bases and J 5 bases; nucleotides not matched to a gene: 8. CDR3 amino acids: CASSLPRTSGGAGDTQYF. Written as DNA, the CDR3 is TGTGCCAGCAGCTTACCCCGGACTAGCGGGGGGGCCGGAGATACGCAGTATTTT.

The rearrangement joins TRBV9 to TRBJ1-1; the D is unclear. The germline V gene encodes CDR1 SGDLS and CDR2 YYNGEE. CDR3 size: 14 residues. Trimming cost V 1 base and J 2 bases, with 9 bases left between them. The CDR3 region has the DNA TGTGCCAGCAGCGTATTCGGGGATAACACTGAAGCTTTCTTT. Its protein product is CASSVFGDNTEAFF.

The V gene is TRBV6-5, the J gene TRBJ1-1; no firm D call. The CDR3 runs to 14 residues. Germline V gives CDR1 MNHEY, CDR2 SVGAGI. Trimming pared 6 bases from V and 3 bases from J, leaving 14 bases between. The CDR3 DNA reads TGTGCCAGCAGCCACCAGTTTTCAGACACTGAAGCTTTCTTT. Amino acids: CASSHQFSDTEAFF.

This rearrangement joins TRBV29-1 to TRBJ1-5; 9 bases are a match to TRBD1. Germline V gene lookup returns CDR1 SQVTM and CDR2 ANQGSEA. The CDR3 is 17 residues long. The ends lost 6 bases at V and 3 bases at J; junction bases unmatched: 15. The CDR3 reads CSVTTKTGGSNNQPQHF. CDR3 bases: TGCAGCGTAACTACTAAAACAGGGGGCAGTAACAATCAGCCCCAGCATTTT.

This sequence joins TRBV4-3 and TRBJ2-3; D call uncertain. The CDR3 length is 13 residues. Germline V CDR1 and CDR2: LGHNA, YSLEER. V lost 4 bases to trimming and J lost 4 bases, with 9 bases between them. This chain's CDR3 is CASSRGLADTQYF. In DNA form, the CDR3 reads TGCGCCAGCAGCCGTGGGCTGGCAGATACGCAGTATTTT.

The chain employs TRBV5-5 and TRBJ1-5, with 11 bases that match TRBD1. The CDR3 is made up of 14 amino acids. Germline CDR1 and CDR2: SGHKS and YYEKEE (reference sequence). With V trimmed by 5 bases and J by 10 bases, 8 bases remained unmatched. CDR3 region: CASRRGTGGSPQHF. The CDR3 DNA follows: TGTGCCAGCAGAAGGGGGACAGGGGGGTCCCCCCAGCATTTT. The full variable domain, completed using reference TRBV5-5 and TRBJ1-5, is DAGVTQSPTHLIKTRGQQVTLRCSPISGHKSVSWYQQVLGQGPQFIFQYYEKEERGRGNFPDRFSARQFPNYSSELNVNALLLGDSALYLCASRRGTGGSPQHFGDGTRLSIL.

This clone was seen more than once but under ten times. The J gene is TRBJ1-1, the V gene TRBV6-5; 9 bases match TRBD1. This CDR3 is 14 amino acids long. V was clipped by 5 bases and J by 4 bases; unmatched bases: 5. The germline gives CDR1 MNHEY, CDR2 SVGAGI. This CDR3 reads CASSTAGQGTEAFF. CDR3 in DNA: TGTGCCAGCAGTACTGCGGGACAGGGCACTGAAGCTTTCTTT.

The chain couples TRBV7-9 to TRBJ2-5, with D perhaps TRBD2 (6 bases). V lost 3 bases and J 2 bases, leaving 19 bases between the germline ends. Germline V gene sequence: CDR1 SEHNR, CDR2 FQNEAQ (reference sequence). The CDR3 totals 17 residues. CDR3 sequence (DNA): TGTGCCAGCAGCTTTCAGTTTGCCCGGGGAGGTCAAGAGACCCAGTACTTC. It yields the protein CASSFQFARGGQETQYF. The full variable domain, with the rest looked up from reference TRBV7-9 and TRBJ2-5, is DTGVSQNPRHKITKRGQNVTFRCDPISEHNRLYWYRQTLGQGPEFLTYFQNEAQLEKSRLLSDRFSAERPKGSFSTLEIQRTEQGDSAMYLCASSFQFARGGQETQYFGPGTRLLVL.

The chain uses TRBV29-1 and TRBJ1-2; no clear D gene. Germline CDR1 SQVTM, CDR2 ANQGSEA. Trimming took 4 bases from V and 3 from J, leaving 12 bases between them. This CDR3 is 13 amino acids long. The CDR3 nucleotides read TGCAGCGTTGGCCACGAGGGAGACTATGGCTACACCTTC. Translating gives CSVGHEGDYGYTF. Supplemented by reference TRBV29-1 and TRBJ1-2, the full variable domain reads SAVISQKPSRDICQRGTSLTIQCQVDSQVTMMFWYRQQPGQSLTLIATANQGSEATYESGFVIDKFPISRPNLTFSTLTVSNMSPEDSSIYLCSVGHEGDYGYTFGSGTRLTVV.

V gene TRBV5-8 combines with J gene TRBJ2-5; D perhaps matches TRBD2 (5 bases). V was cut by 6 bases and J by 3 bases, with 6 bases left in between. The CDR3 totals 11 residues. The germline V gene encodes CDR1 SGHTS and CDR2 YDEGEE. The CDR3 spells CASKAEETQYF. The CDR3 DNA is TGTGCCAGCAAAGCGGAAGAGACCCAGTACTTC.

The chain joins TRBV11-1 to TRBJ1-2; D may be TRBD1 (5 bases). The CDR3 totals 14 residues. The germline V and J ends were trimmed by 6 bases and 5 bases, with 16 bases remaining between them. The V gene's germline CDR1 is SGHAT and CDR2 FQDESV (reference sequence). The CDR3 coding sequence is TGTGCCAGCAGACATGACAGAGCTGAATATGGCTACACCTTC. It is translated as CASRHDRAEYGYTF.

The chain joins TRBV7-9 to TRBJ2-1; D may be TRBD2 (6 bases). Trimming stripped 3 bases from V and 15 bases from J, with 18 bases between. Per the germline V gene, CDR1 is SEHNR and CDR2 is FQNEAQ (reference sequence). The CDR3 has 13 residues. As DNA, the CDR3 is TGTGCCAGCAGCTTCGGTAGCGGCCCCGCCCTGTTCTTC. This translates into CASSFGSGPALFF.

This clone was seen once. The chain joins TRBV5-6 to TRBJ2-7, with a weak D call TRBD1 (6 bases). This CDR3 contains 14 residues. CDR1 and CDR2 from the germline V gene are SGHDT and YYEEEE. V was pared by 5 bases and J by 3 bases, with 15 bases between. The CDR3 sequence is CASRPSTGIYEQYF. For the CDR3, the DNA is TGTGCCAGCAGGCCCTCGACAGGCATCTACGAGCAGTACTTC.

The rearrangement uses TRBV7-2 and TRBJ1-5; unclear D gene. Germline V CDR1 and CDR2: SGHTA, FQGNSA. The CDR3 totals 16 residues. With 5 bases removed from V and 8 bases from J, the gap between germline ends came to 22 bases. The CDR3 DNA sequence: TGTGCCAGCAGCGCACGGCAGGCCTTCGAGATCAAGCCCCAGCATTTT. It specifies CASSARQAFEIKPQHF.

The sample holds one count of this clone. This chain links TRBV7-9 with TRBJ1-4; D not certain. Deletions cut 1 base from V and 8 bases from J, with 14 bases between. CDR1 and CDR2 (germline): SEHNR, FQNEAQ (reference sequence). This CDR3 comprises 15 residues. The CDR3 sequence is CASSLGRGKREKLFF. The CDR3 DNA reads TGTGCCAGCAGCTTAGGGCGCGGGAAGCGGGAAAAACTGTTTTTT.

V is TRBV7-8 and J is TRBJ1-5; unclear D gene. Per the germline V gene, CDR1 is SGHVS and CDR2 is FQNEAQ. V lost 5 bases and J lost 2, with 13 bases in between. There are 15 residues in the CDR3. The CDR3 sequence is CASSPKAGGNQPQHF. The CDR3, as DNA: TGTGCCAGCAGCCCGAAGGCCGGGGGCAATCAGCCCCAGCATTTT.